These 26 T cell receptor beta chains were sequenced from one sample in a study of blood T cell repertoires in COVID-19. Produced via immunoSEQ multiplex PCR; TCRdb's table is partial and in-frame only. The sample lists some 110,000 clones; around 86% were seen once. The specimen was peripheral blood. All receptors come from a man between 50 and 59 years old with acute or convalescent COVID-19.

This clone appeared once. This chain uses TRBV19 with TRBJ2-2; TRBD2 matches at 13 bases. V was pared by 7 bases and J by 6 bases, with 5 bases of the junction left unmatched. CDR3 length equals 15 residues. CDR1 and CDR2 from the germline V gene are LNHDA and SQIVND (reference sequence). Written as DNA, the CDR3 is TGTGCCAGTACGGGGACTAGCGGGATTTCCGGGGAGCTGTTTTTT. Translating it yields CASTGTSGISGELFF.

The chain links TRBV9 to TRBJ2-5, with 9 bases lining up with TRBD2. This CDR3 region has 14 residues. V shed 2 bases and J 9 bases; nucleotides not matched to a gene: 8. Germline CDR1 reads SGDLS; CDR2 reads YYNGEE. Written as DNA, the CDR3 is TGTGCCAGCAGCGTGGCGACTAGCGGTTCGGCCCAGTACTTC. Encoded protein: CASSVATSGSAQYF.

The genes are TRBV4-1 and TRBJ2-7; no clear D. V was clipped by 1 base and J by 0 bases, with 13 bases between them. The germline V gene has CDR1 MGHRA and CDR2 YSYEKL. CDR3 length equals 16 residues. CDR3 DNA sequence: TGCGCCAGCAGCCAAGTTTGGGTTAGGAGCTCCTACGAGCAGTACTTC. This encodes CASSQVWVRSSYEQYF.

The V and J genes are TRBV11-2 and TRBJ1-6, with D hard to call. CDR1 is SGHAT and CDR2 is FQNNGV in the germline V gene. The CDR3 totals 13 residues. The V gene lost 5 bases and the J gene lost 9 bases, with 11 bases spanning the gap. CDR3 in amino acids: CASSADVRSPLHF. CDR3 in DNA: TGTGCCAGCAGCGCAGATGTCCGTTCACCCCTCCACTTT.

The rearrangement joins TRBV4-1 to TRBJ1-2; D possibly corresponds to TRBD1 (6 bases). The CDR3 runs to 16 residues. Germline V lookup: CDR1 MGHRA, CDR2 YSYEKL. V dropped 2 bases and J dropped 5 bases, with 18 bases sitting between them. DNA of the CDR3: TGCGCCAGCAGCCAAAATTGGGACATGATCCCGTATGGCTACACCTTC. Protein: CASSQNWDMIPYGYTF.

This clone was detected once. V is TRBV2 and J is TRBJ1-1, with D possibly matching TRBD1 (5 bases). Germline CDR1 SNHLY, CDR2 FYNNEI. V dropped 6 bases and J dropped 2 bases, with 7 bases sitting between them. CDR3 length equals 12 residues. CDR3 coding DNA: TGTGCCAGCAGGGGGACTAACACTGAAGCTTTCTTT. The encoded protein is CASRGTNTEAFF.

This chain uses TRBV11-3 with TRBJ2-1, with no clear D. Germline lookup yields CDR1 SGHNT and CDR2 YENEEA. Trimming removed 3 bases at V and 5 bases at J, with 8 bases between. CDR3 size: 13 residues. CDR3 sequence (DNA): TGTGCCAGCAGCTTCAGCGTCGACAATGAGCAGTTCTTC. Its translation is CASSFSVDNEQFF.

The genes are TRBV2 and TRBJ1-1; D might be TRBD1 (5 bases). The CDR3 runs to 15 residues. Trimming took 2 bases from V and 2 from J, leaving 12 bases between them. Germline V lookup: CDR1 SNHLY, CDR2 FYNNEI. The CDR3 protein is CASSELGRGNTEAFF. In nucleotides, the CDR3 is TGTGCCAGCAGTGAATTAGGTAGGGGAAACACTGAAGCTTTCTTT.

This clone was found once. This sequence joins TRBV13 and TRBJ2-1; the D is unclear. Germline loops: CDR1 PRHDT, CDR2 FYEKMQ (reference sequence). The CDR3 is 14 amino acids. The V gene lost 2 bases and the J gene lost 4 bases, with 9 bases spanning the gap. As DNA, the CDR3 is TGTGCCAGCAGCTTAATGTCGGGTTACAATGAGCAGTTCTTC. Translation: CASSLMSGYNEQFF.

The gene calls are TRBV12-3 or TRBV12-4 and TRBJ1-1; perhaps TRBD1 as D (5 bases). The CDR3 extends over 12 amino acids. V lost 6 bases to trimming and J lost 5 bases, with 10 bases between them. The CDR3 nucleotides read TGTGCCAGCAGCCGGGGGAATACTGAAGCTTTCTTT. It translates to CASSRGNTEAFF.

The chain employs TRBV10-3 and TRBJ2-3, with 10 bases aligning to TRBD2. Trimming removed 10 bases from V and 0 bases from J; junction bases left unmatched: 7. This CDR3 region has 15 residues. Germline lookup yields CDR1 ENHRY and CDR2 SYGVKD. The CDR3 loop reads CATEAGGESTDTQYF. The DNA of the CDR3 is TGTGCCACCGAAGCGGGAGGGGAGAGCACAGATACGCAGTATTTT.

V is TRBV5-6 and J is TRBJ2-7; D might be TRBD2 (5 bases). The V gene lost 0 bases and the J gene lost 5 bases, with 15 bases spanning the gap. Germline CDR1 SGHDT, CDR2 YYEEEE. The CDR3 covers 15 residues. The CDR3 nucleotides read TGTGCCAGCAGCTTGGGGAGGCCGAGGATTAACGAGCAGTACTTC. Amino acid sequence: CASSLGRPRINEQYF. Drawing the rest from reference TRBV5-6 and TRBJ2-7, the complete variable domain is DAGVTQSPTHLIKTRGQQVTLRCSPKSGHDTVSWYQQALGQGPQFIFQYYEEEERQRGNFPDRFSGHQFPNYSSELNVNALLLGDSALYLCASSLGRPRINEQYFGPGTRLTVT.

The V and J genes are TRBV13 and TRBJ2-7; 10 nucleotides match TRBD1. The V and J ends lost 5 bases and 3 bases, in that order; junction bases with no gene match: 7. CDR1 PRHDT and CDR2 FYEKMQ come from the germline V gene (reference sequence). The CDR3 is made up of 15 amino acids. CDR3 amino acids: CASSPRTGGSYEQYF. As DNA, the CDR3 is TGTGCCAGCAGCCCCCGGACAGGGGGTAGCTACGAGCAGTACTTC.

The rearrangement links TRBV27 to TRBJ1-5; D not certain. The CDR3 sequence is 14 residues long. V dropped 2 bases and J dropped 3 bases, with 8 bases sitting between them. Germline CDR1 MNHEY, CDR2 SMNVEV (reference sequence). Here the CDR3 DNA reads TGTGCCAGCAGTTTACGGGGAAACAATCAGCCCCAGCATTTT. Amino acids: CASSLRGNNQPQHF.

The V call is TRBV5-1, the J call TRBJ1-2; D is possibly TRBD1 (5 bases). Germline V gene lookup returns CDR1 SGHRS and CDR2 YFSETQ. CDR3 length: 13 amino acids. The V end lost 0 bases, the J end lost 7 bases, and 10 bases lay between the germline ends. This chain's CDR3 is CASSLVGTSGYTF. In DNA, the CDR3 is TGCGCCAGCAGCTTGGTTGGGACTTCTGGCTACACCTTC.

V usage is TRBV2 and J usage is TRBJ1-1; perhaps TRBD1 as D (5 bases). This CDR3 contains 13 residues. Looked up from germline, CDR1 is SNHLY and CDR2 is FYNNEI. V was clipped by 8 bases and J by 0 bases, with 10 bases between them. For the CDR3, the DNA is TGTGCCAGCTTGCAGGACATGAACACTGAAGCTTTCTTT. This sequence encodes CASLQDMNTEAFF.

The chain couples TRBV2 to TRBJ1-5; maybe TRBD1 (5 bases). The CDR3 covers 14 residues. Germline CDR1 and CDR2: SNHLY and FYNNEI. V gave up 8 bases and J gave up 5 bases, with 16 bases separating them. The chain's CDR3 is CASGAGSRDQPQHF. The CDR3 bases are TGTGCCAGCGGGGCGGGGTCCAGAGATCAGCCCCAGCATTTT. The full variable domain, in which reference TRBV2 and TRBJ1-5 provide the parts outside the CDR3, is EPEVTQTPSHQVTQMGQEVILRCVPISNHLYFYWYRQILGQKVEFLVSFYNNEISEKSEIFDDQFSVERPDGSNFTLKIRSTKLEDSAMYFCASGAGSRDQPQHFGDGTRLSIL.

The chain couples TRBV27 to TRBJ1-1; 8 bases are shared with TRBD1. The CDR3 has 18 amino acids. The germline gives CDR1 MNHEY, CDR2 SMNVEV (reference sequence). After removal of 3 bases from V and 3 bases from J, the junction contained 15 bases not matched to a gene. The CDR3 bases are TGTGCCAGCAGTTTTCTAGGGACAGGTCTCCTGGGGTACACTGAAGCTTTCTTT. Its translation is CASSFLGTGLLGYTEAFF.

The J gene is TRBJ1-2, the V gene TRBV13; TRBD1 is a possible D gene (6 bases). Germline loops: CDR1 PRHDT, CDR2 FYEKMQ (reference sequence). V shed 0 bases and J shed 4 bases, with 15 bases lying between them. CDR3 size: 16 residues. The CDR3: CASSLGRNRESYGYTF. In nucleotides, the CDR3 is TGTGCCAGCAGCTTAGGCCGGAACAGGGAATCCTATGGCTACACCTTC.

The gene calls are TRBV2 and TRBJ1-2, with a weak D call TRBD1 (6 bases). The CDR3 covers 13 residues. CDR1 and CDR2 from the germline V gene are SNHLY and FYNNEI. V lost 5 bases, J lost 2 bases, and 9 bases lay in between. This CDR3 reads CASSQTGNYGYTF. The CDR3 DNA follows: TGTGCCAGCAGTCAGACAGGAAACTATGGCTACACCTTC.

The DNA for the CDR3 is TGTGCCAGCAGTTGGGGCGACTACAATGAGCAGTTCTTC. This sequence encodes CASSWGDYNEQFF. The V gene is TRBV27, the J gene TRBJ2-1; a possible D gene is TRBD1 (5 bases). V dropped 4 bases and J dropped 3 bases, with 7 bases sitting between them. Germline loops: CDR1 MNHEY, CDR2 SMNVEV (reference sequence). This CDR3 contains 13 residues.

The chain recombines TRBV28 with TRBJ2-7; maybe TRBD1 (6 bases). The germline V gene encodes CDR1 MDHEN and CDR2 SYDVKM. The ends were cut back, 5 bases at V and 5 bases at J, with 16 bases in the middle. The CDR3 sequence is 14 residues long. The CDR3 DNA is TGTGCCAGCAGTGCAAACAGGGTATCAGACGAGCAGTACTTC. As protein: CASSANRVSDEQYF.

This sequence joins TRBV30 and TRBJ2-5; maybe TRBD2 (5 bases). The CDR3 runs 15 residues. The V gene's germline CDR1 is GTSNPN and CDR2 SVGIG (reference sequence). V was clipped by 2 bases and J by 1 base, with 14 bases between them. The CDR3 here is CAWSNIGSLQETQYF. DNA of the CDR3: TGTGCCTGGAGTAACATAGGGAGCCTCCAAGAGACCCAGTACTTC.

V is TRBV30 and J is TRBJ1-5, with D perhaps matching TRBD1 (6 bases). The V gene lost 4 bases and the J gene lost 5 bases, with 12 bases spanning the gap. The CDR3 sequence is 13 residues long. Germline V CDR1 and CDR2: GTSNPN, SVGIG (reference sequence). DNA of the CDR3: TGTGCCTGGAATGGGGGGGCGGATCAGCCCCAGCATTTT. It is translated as CAWNGGADQPQHF.

CDR3 sequence: CASTTGGNQPQHF. DNA for the CDR3: TGTGCCAGTACAACAGGGGGCAATCAGCCCCAGCATTTT. The rearrangement joins TRBV19 to TRBJ1-5; 7 bases are shared with TRBD1. Germline CDR1 reads LNHDA; CDR2 reads SQIVND (reference sequence). The length of the CDR3 is 13 residues. The V and J ends lost 7 bases and 2 bases, in that order; junction bases with no gene match: 2. Using reference TRBV19 and TRBJ1-5 for the parts outside the CDR3, the full variable domain is DGGITQSPKYLFRKEGQNVTLSCEQNLNHDAMYWYRQDPGQGLRLIYYSQIVNDFQKGDIAEGYSVSREKKESFPLTVTSAQKNPTAFYLCASTTGGNQPQHFGDGTRLSIL.

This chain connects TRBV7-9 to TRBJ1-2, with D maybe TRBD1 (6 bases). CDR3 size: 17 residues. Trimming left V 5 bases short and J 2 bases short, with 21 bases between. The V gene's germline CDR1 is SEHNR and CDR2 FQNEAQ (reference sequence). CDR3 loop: CASSMAGTQSPNYGYTF. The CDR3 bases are TGTGCCAGCAGCATGGCCGGGACACAATCGCCGAACTATGGCTACACCTTC.